The 19 T cell receptor beta chains below all came from one sample that was sequenced in a study of T cells after yellow fever vaccination. TCRdb used MiXCR to reprocess the 5' RACE reads, holding one entry per CDR3 protein. The data show about 69,000 distinct CDR3 sequences, 4.5% to 7.5% seen once. Sequencing was performed on CD4+ T cells sorted from PBMCs, taken more than 14 days after the first yellow fever vaccination. The receptors were gathered from a man aged 18 to 30 who received the YFV17D yellow fever vaccine.

This clonotype was detected many times. This sequence joins TRBV7-2 and TRBJ1-3, with D perhaps matching TRBD1 (6 bases). Trimming removed 5 bases from V and 8 bases from J, with 10 bases in between. Germline V lookup: CDR1 SGHTA, CDR2 FQGNSA. This CDR3 spans 12 amino acids. The CDR3 DNA reads as TGTGCCAGCAGCGAACAGGGACACACCATATATTTT. It yields the protein CASSEQGHTIYF.

The sample holds many counts of this clonotype. The chain has TRBV29-1 and TRBJ1-5; tentatively, D is TRBD1 (6 bases). This CDR3 has 13 amino acids. V was pared by 6 bases and J by 5 bases, with 14 bases between. CDR1 and CDR2 from the germline V gene are SQVTM and ANQGSEA. The CDR3 DNA reads TGCAGCGTCGCAACAGGGTATGATCAGCCCCAGCATTTT. Residues: CSVATGYDQPQHF. Looking up the rest from reference TRBV29-1 and TRBJ1-5 gives the full variable domain: SAVISQKPSRDICQRGTSLTIQCQVDSQVTMMFWYRQQPGQSLTLIATANQGSEATYESGFVIDKFPISRPNLTFSTLTVSNMSPEDSSIYLCSVATGYDQPQHFGDGTRLSIL.

This clonotype has at least ten counts. The V gene is TRBV25-1, the J gene TRBJ1-1; tentative D call: TRBD1 (5 bases). V gave up 11 bases and J gave up 4 bases, with 17 bases separating them. The length of the CDR3 is 13 residues. Germline V gene lookup returns CDR1 MGHDK and CDR2 SYGVNS. The CDR3 here is CASGRGWATEAFF. As DNA, the CDR3 is TGTGCCTCGGGGCGCGGTTGGGCCACTGAAGCTTTCTTT.

In its sample, this clonotype was seen many times. This chain connects TRBV12-3 or TRBV12-4 to TRBJ2-1; 15 bases match TRBD2. The CDR3 is 18 amino acids. V shed 5 bases and J 4 bases; nucleotides not matched to a gene: 9. The CDR3 region is CASSLGTSGGIVYNEQFF. The CDR3 bases are TGTGCCAGCAGTCTCGGGACTAGCGGGGGGATCGTTTACAATGAGCAGTTCTTC.

This clonotype was seen ten or more times. The CDR3 region has the DNA TGTGCCAGCAGCCTCAGACAACGCTCCTACGAGCAGTACTTC. This codes for CASSLRQRSYEQYF. The V and J genes are TRBV3-1 and TRBJ2-7; no clear D gene. The V gene's germline CDR1 is LGHDT and CDR2 YNNKEL (reference sequence). The CDR3 spans 14 residues. Trimming stripped 4 bases from V and 0 bases from J, with 10 bases between.

This clonotype was seen a handful of times. The chain carries TRBV12-3 or TRBV12-4 and TRBJ1-2, with a tentative D call TRBD1 (6 bases). V lost 5 bases and J lost 8, with 12 bases in between. The CDR3 runs to 12 residues. The CDR3, as DNA: TGTGCCAGCAGTGCCACAGGGTGGGGCTACACCTTC. The encoded protein is CASSATGWGYTF.

This clonotype was found many times. The V call is TRBV2, the J call TRBJ2-1; TRBD2 agrees at 8 bases. The CDR3 has 16 amino acids. The V segment lost 1 base and the J segment 4 bases; nucleotides outside the gene matches: 6. Germline assignment: CDR1 SNHLY and CDR2 FYNNEI. The CDR3 here is CASSEVWRGAYNEQFF. Here the CDR3 DNA reads TGTGCCAGCAGTGAAGTATGGCGGGGGGCATACAATGAGCAGTTCTTC.

This clonotype was recorded a few times. The chain recombines TRBV20-1 with TRBJ2-3; D is unresolved. Germline V CDR1 and CDR2: DFQATT, SNEGSKA (reference sequence). The CDR3 has 15 residues. Trimming removed 6 bases at V and 0 bases at J, with 16 bases between. The CDR3 DNA reads as TGCAGTGCCAAGCATACCCACTCTAGCACAGATACGCAGTATTTT. Translated, it gives CSAKHTHSSTDTQYF.

This clonotype was observed at least ten times. The V call is TRBV20-1, the J call TRBJ1-1; D is ambiguous. The CDR3 has 14 residues. Looked up from germline, CDR1 is DFQATT and CDR2 is SNEGSKA (reference sequence). Trimming stripped 3 bases from V and 0 bases from J, with 11 bases between. DNA for the CDR3: TGCAGTGCTAGTGACGGATTCATGAACACTGAAGCTTTCTTT. Its translation is CSASDGFMNTEAFF.

This clonotype was counted at least ten times. This chain joins TRBV29-1 and TRBJ2-7, with 8 bases identical to TRBD1. The junction had 5 bases not matched to a gene; V was cut back by 7 bases and J by 3 bases. The CDR3 consists of 12 residues. The germline V gene encodes CDR1 SQVTM and CDR2 ANQGSEA. The CDR3 coding sequence is TGCAGCGGGTCGACAGGGGACTACGAGCAGTACTTC. Its protein is CSGSTGDYEQYF.

This clonotype was picked up many times. The chain combines TRBV5-1 with TRBJ2-2; 13 bases fit TRBD2. Trimming cost V 7 bases and J 5 bases; bases outside gene matches: 11. Germline V CDR1 and CDR2: SGHRS, YFSETQ. CDR3 length: 17 residues. The CDR3 loop is CASAPPGLAGLTGELFF. The CDR3 region has the DNA TGCGCCAGCGCGCCCCCGGGACTAGCGGGGTTAACCGGGGAGCTGTTTTTT.

This clonotype was picked up many times. The rearrangement links TRBV5-1 to TRBJ2-2; maybe TRBD1 (6 bases). Trimming cost V 4 bases and J 2 bases, with 12 bases left between them. This CDR3 has 15 amino acids. Germline-derived CDR1 and CDR2 are SGHRS and YFSETQ. CDR3 nucleotide sequence: TGCGCCAGCAGCCCAAGGACAGAAAACACCGGGGAGCTGTTTTTT. Amino acid sequence: CASSPRTENTGELFF.

This clonotype was recorded at least ten times. The chain combines TRBV12-3 or TRBV12-4 with TRBJ2-7, with a weak D call TRBD1 (6 bases). The CDR3 is made up of 15 amino acids. V dropped 3 bases and J dropped 0 bases, with 12 bases sitting between them. The CDR3 reads CASSFEMDSSYEQYF. CDR3 nucleotide sequence: TGTGCCAGCAGTTTCGAAATGGACAGCTCCTACGAGCAGTACTTC.

In its sample, this clonotype was seen many times. This chain uses TRBV29-1 with TRBJ2-5; D is undetermined. Trimming took 6 bases from V and 5 from J, leaving 13 bases between them. Germline V gives CDR1 SQVTM, CDR2 ANQGSEA. CDR3 length: 12 residues. CDR3 sequence reads: CSVAQDGETQYF. CDR3 coding DNA: TGCAGCGTGGCCCAGGACGGCGAGACCCAGTACTTC.

This clonotype was detected ten times or more. V gene TRBV5-4 combines with J gene TRBJ1-3, with 9 bases matching TRBD1. Germline V CDR1 and CDR2: SGHNT, YYREEE (reference sequence). This CDR3 is built from 16 residues. V gave up 4 bases and J gave up 0 bases; unmatched junction bases: 5. The CDR3 reads CASSGGQGSSGNTIYF. The DNA for the CDR3 is TGTGCCAGCAGCGGCGGACAGGGGAGCTCTGGAAACACCATATATTTT. Filled out from reference TRBV5-4 and TRBJ1-3, the complete variable domain reads ETGVTQSPTHLIKTRGQQVTLRCSSQSGHNTVSWYQQALGQGPQFIFQYYREEENGRGNFPPRFSGLQFPNYSSELNVNALELDDSALYLCASSGGQGSSGNTIYFGEGSWLTVV.

In its sample, this clonotype was seen many times. The genes are TRBV12-3 or TRBV12-4 and TRBJ1-2; weak D call: TRBD1 (6 bases). The CDR3 contains 13 residues. V lost 5 bases and J 9 bases, leaving 16 bases between the germline ends. The CDR3 region is CASSPGESLRYTF. The CDR3 nucleotides read TGTGCCAGCAGTCCAGGGGAATCCTTACGCTACACCTTC.

There are many counts of this clonotype. The chain combines TRBV7-2 with TRBJ1-1, with 8 bases matching TRBD1. The CDR3 runs to 14 residues. Losses at the gene ends were 8 bases for V and 0 bases for J; bases not matched to a gene: 5. Per the germline V gene, CDR1 is SGHTA and CDR2 is FQGNSA. For the CDR3, the DNA is TGTGCCAGCGGAAGACAGGGGATGAACACTGAAGCTTTCTTT. It yields the protein CASGRQGMNTEAFF. The complete variable domain, with remaining parts taken from reference TRBV7-2 and TRBJ1-1, reads GAGVSQSPSNKVTEKGKDVELRCDPISGHTALYWYRQSLGQGLEFLIYFQGNSAPDKSGLPSDRFSAERTGGSVSTLTIQRTQQEDSAVYLCASGRQGMNTEAFFGQGTRLTVV.

Many counts were recorded for this clonotype. The chain joins TRBV5-4 to TRBJ2-1, with unresolved D. The germline CDR1 and CDR2 sequences are SGHNT and YYREEE (reference sequence). The V end was cut by 0 bases, the J end by 4 bases, with 11 bases between. The CDR3 runs to 15 residues. The CDR3 DNA is TGTGCCAGCAGCTTGGCGTCTTCGAGATACAATGAGCAGTTCTTC. Its translation: CASSLASSRYNEQFF.

There are many counts of this clonotype. J is TRBJ1-1 and V is TRBV7-2, with unresolved D. The CDR3 is made up of 14 amino acids. V was trimmed by 2 bases and J by 2 bases, leaving 9 bases between them. The V gene's germline CDR1 is SGHTA and CDR2 FQGNSA. The CDR3 sequence is CASSLFFVNTEAFF. The CDR3 DNA reads as TGTGCCAGCAGCTTATTCTTTGTTAACACTGAAGCTTTCTTT. The variable domain in full, with the rest retrieved from reference TRBV7-2 and TRBJ1-1, is GAGVSQSPSNKVTEKGKDVELRCDPISGHTALYWYRQSLGQGLEFLIYFQGNSAPDKSGLPSDRFSAERTGGSVSTLTIQRTQQEDSAVYLCASSLFFVNTEAFFGQGTRLTVV.